This TCR beta chain came from a study of cytomegalovirus exposure and HLA in healthy donors. Whereas donors were nominally healthy upon sampling, unrecorded immune exposures were probable. This CDR3 is built from 14 residues. Trimming at V came to 4 bases and at J to 1 base, leaving 3 bases not matched to a gene. Germline CDR1 and CDR2: MDHEN and SYDVKM. 60 Vbeta and 13 Jbeta primers were used in PCR. Using immunoSEQ multiplex PCR, the repertoire was profiled, and TCRdb retains in-frame clones only, with some absent. The sample yields some 130,000 clones, around 80% seen once. The chain recombines TRBV28 with TRBJ1-1; 7 nucleotides agree with TRBD1. This clonotype originated in a man aged 25 to 40 in good health and CMV-seronegative. The sample taken for sequencing was PBMCs. This chain's CDR3 is CASSSDRPNTEAFF. Here the CDR3 DNA reads TGTGCCAGCAGTTCGGACAGGCCGAACACTGAAGCTTTCTTT.